This T cell receptor (beta chain) emerged from a study of sequential checkpoint blockade in melanoma (dated by TCRdb to between 2018 and 2020). Background for the entire study: Using 1:1 randomization, the trial assigned patients either to first-line nivolumab followed by ipilimumab (arm A) or to ipilimumab followed by nivolumab (arm B). Both trial sequences were followed by maintenance nivolumab. What the work shows at the level of the full study, not this receptor alone: Larger, independent patient cohorts are needed to validate the response-prediction model that combines TCR metrics and mutation burden.

The label giving this sample's treatment or condition can be read as: randomized to nivolumab then ipilimumab (arm A) or the reverse (arm B). None of the trial patients had been given prior DNA-damaging chemotherapy. A FACS Aria II flow cytometer was used to sort live CD3+CD8+ cells that were negative for CD19 and CD56 from thawed PBMCs. The samples were obtained from melanoma patients enrolled in CheckMate 064, an open-label, randomized phase II trial testing sequential checkpoint blockade. Peripheral blood mononuclear cells were collected by leukapheresis, purified with Ficoll-Paque, and frozen in human serum with approximately 10% DMSO. Immediately after sorting, the purity of the sorted blood CD3+CD8+ cells was confirmed to be >98%, and DNA was then extracted. TCRbeta CDR3 regions were immunosequenced from genomic DNA with the immunoSEQ Assay. Genomic DNA was amplified by bias-controlled multiplex PCR before high-throughput sequencing. Per the authors' processing: To quantify the absolute abundance of each unique TCRbeta CDR3 region, the sequences were collapsed and filtered. Clonality, defined as 1 minus Pielou's evenness, was calculated using productive rearrangements only. A previously published method was used to identify clones with significantly greater frequencies in on-treatment samples than in baseline samples. TCRdb's version of the immuneACCESS table is confined to in-frame rearrangements and falls short of the full clone set. An unresolved V gene accounts for under half of the shortfall where checked; the remainder is of unknown origin. V, J and clone size derive from that table, while D and trimming were established from the DNA sequence. Recorded for this sample are about 27,000 clones; 70% to 85% of them occurred a single time. In total, the top ten clones hold 13% of the sample.

The cysteine opens and the phenylalanine closes a CDR3 of 15 amino acids. Solely the CDR3 DNA is kept, with 45 bases framed from the first base. The V end gives up 5 bases and the J end 1 base, leaving 4 bases in the junction not matched to a gene. As encoded in the germline V gene (reference sequence), CDR1 is SEHNR while CDR2 is FQNEAQ. Worth noting for this clone: The target of this receptor is not known. No base quality information exists; no much larger clone differs at one position.

This TCR was recovered from a human donor with melanoma. The material was CD8+ T cells sorted from blood (inferred from file names), obtained from a patient given nivolumab and ipilimumab in sequence. The chain was built from TRBV7-9 and TRBJ2-2, with TRBD1 identical over 7 junction bases. The CDR3 reads as follows: CASSLGQENTGELFF. The DNA sequence is TGTGCCAGCAGCCTCGGACAGGAGAACACCGGGGAGCTGTTTTTT.